What follows is one T cell receptor (beta chain) and its context. CDR3 length: 11 residues. The V and J ends lost 3 bases and 5 bases respectively, with 8 bases between them. CDR1 is DFQATT, CDR2 SNEGSKA, per germline (reference sequence). This sample was taken from a study of CD8 T cells in Susac syndrome. CD8+ and CD4+ T cells from blood underwent TCR beta sequencing. TEMRA cells underwent FACS enrichment and CD8+ and CD4+ T cells underwent negative isolation. With random hexamers, about 0.45 to 1 ug RNA was reverse transcribed. TCRdb reprocessed the immunoSEQ multiplex PCR reads with MiXCR, giving one entry per CDR3 protein. The sample holds about 210,000 distinct CDR3 sequences, 95% seen once.

The J gene is TRBJ2-7, the V gene TRBV20-1; D is possibly TRBD1 (5 bases). Sequencing used CD4+ T cells from PBMCs. The receptor was derived from a human donor with multiple sclerosis. Here the CDR3 DNA reads TGCAGTGCTAGGGGGCCGGACGAGCAGTACTTC. Its translation: CSARGPDEQYF.